The next 25 T cell receptor beta chains were all read from a single sample in a study of cytomegalovirus exposure and HLA in healthy donors. The PCR employed 60 Vbeta primers together with 13 Jbeta primers. Here immunoSEQ multiplex PCR was the method, and the copy in TCRdb shows in-frame clones only, minus some. The table shows about 82,000 clones, with about 60% occurring only once. Specimen: PBMCs. The receptors were sampled from a woman aged 40 to 55 in good health and CMV-seropositive.

Only a few counts were recorded for this clone. The rearrangement uses TRBV5-5 and TRBJ1-1; D possibly corresponds to TRBD1 (6 bases). The germline V gene has CDR1 SGHKS and CDR2 YYEKEE (reference sequence). Trimming pared 1 base from V and 7 bases from J, leaving 17 bases between. This CDR3 has 15 residues. This CDR3 is CASSLQQGVEFEAFF. CDR3 nucleotide sequence: TGTGCCAGCAGCTTGCAACAGGGAGTAGAGTTTGAAGCTTTCTTT.

The rearrangement uses TRBV4-3 and TRBJ1-4, with unresolved D. V lost 4 bases to trimming and J lost 3 bases, with 12 bases between them. Looked up from germline, CDR1 is LGHNA and CDR2 is YSLEER. The CDR3 has 15 residues. The chain's CDR3 is CASSLEDGPNEKLFF. CDR3 DNA sequence: TGCGCCAGCAGCCTGGAGGACGGCCCTAATGAAAAACTGTTTTTT.

The rearrangement uses TRBV4-3 and TRBJ1-1; D gene uncertain. CDR3 length: 12 residues. V was cut by 3 bases and J by 10 bases, with 12 bases left in between. The germline gives CDR1 LGHNA, CDR2 YSLEER. The CDR3 is CASSQAGGPAFF. The CDR3 bases are TGCGCCAGCAGCCAGGCCGGAGGGCCAGCTTTCTTT.

The chain carries TRBV28 and TRBJ1-4; the D gene is possibly TRBD1 (5 bases). In germline, CDR1 is MDHEN, CDR2 SYDVKM. This CDR3 comprises 15 residues. Trimming took 6 bases from V and 7 from J, leaving 18 bases between them. The CDR3 DNA follows: TGTGCCAGCAGGCACCAGGGAGGTTGGAGTGAAAAACTGTTTTTT. Translated: CASRHQGGWSEKLFF.

The chain uses TRBV19 and TRBJ1-5; TRBD1 matches at 8 bases. This CDR3 comprises 14 residues. Losses at the gene ends were 6 bases for V and 2 bases for J; bases not matched to a gene: 3. In germline, CDR1 is LNHDA, CDR2 SQIVND (reference sequence). CDR3 in DNA: TGTGCCAGTAGACCGGGACAGGGCAATCAGCCCCAGCATTTT. This gives the protein CASRPGQGNQPQHF.

The chain uses TRBV5-1 and TRBJ2-1; 9 bases match TRBD2. The V segment lost 1 base and the J segment 7 bases; nucleotides outside the gene matches: 18. The V gene's germline CDR1 is SGHRS and CDR2 YFSETQ. This CDR3 has 19 residues. The CDR3 sequence: CASSLRSSGSGSSGNEQFF. The DNA for the CDR3 is TGCGCCAGCAGCTTGCGTTCCTCGGGTAGCGGGAGTTCGGGAAATGAGCAGTTCTTC.

This chain links TRBV7-9 with TRBJ1-5; the match to TRBD1 covers 8 bases. The CDR3 is 17 amino acids. Germline V gene lookup returns CDR1 SEHNR and CDR2 FQNEAQ (reference sequence). V gave up 8 bases and J gave up 0 bases; unmatched junction bases: 12. CDR3 bases: TGTGCCAGCGCCGGGGACAGGCCCTTTGGTAGCAATCAGCCCCAGCATTTT. The encoded protein is CASAGDRPFGSNQPQHF.

The V gene is TRBV18, the J gene TRBJ2-3, with D hard to call. The V gene lost 0 bases and the J gene lost 5 bases, with 6 bases spanning the gap. The CDR3 covers 13 residues. Germline V gives CDR1 KGHSH, CDR2 LQKENI. In nucleotides, the CDR3 is TGTGCCAGCTCACCACCCACACGAGATACGCAGTATTTT. It encodes CASSPPTRDTQYF.

The V gene is TRBV28, the J gene TRBJ2-2; the D gene is possibly TRBD2 (5 bases). V lost 3 bases, J lost 1 base, and 6 bases lay in between. This CDR3 is built from 14 residues. The germline gives CDR1 MDHEN, CDR2 SYDVKM. The CDR3 DNA follows: TGTGCCAGCAGTTTTCGGGGGAACACCGGGGAGCTGTTTTTT. Its protein is CASSFRGNTGELFF.

This clone was detected only a few times. The chain is built from TRBV10-3 and TRBJ2-1; 10 bases align to TRBD2. Germline V gene data show CDR1 as ENHRY and CDR2 as SYGVKD. The CDR3 is 15 residues long. J gave up 8 bases and V 2 bases, and 6 bases lay outside the gene matches. The CDR3 DNA reads as TGTGCCATCAGTGAGGGGCTAGCGGGAGTAGATGAGCAGTTCTTC. This gives the protein CAISEGLAGVDEQFF.

This clone was observed a few times. This CDR3 is CASSGLARETQYF. The CDR3 DNA sequence: TGTGCCAGCTCCGGACTAGCGAGAGAGACCCAGTACTTC. The chain recombines TRBV9 with TRBJ2-5, with 9 nucleotides matching TRBD2. The CDR3 has 13 residues. Germline CDR1 SGDLS, CDR2 YYNGEE. V was pared by 7 bases and J by 4 bases, with 5 bases of the junction left unmatched.

This clone was detected only once. As DNA, the CDR3 is TGTGCCAGCAGCTCTACGCCAACCTACGAGCAGTACTTC. Amino acid sequence: CASSSTPTYEQYF. The V gene is TRBV7-9, the J gene TRBJ2-7; D ambiguous. Germline CDR1 and CDR2: SEHNR and FQNEAQ (reference sequence). Trimming shortened V by 4 bases and J by 2 bases, and 9 bases separated the two germline ends. The CDR3 is made up of 13 amino acids.

This clone has more than one count but fewer than ten. This sequence joins TRBV7-8 and TRBJ2-3, with TRBD1 as a possible D gene (5 bases). The germline CDR1 and CDR2 sequences are SGHVS and FQNEAQ. Trimming cost V 5 bases and J 6 bases, with 15 bases left between them. This CDR3 is 14 amino acids long. The CDR3 region is CASSTRSTGDTQYF. CDR3 nucleotides: TGTGCCAGCAGCACCCGCAGCACAGGCGATACGCAGTATTTT. The variable domain in full, completed from reference TRBV7-8 and TRBJ2-3, reads GAGVSQSPRYKVAKRGQDVALRCDPISGHVSLFWYQQALGQGPEFLTYFQNEAQLDKSGLPSDRFFAERPEGSVSTLKIQRTQQEDSAVYLCASSTRSTGDTQYFGPGTRLTVL.

The rearrangement joins TRBV7-2 to TRBJ2-1, with D possibly TRBD1 on 8 matching bases. V was trimmed by 5 bases and J by 9 bases, leaving 14 bases between them. The CDR3 runs 13 residues. Germline CDR1 reads SGHTA; CDR2 reads FQGNSA. The CDR3 spells CASSLDREGEQFF. CDR3 DNA sequence: TGTGCCAGCAGCCTGGACAGGGAGGGTGAGCAGTTCTTC. Using reference TRBV7-2 and TRBJ2-1 for the parts outside the CDR3, the full variable domain is GAGVSQSPSNKVTEKGKDVELRCDPISGHTALYWYRQSLGQGLEFLIYFQGNSAPDKSGLPSDRFSAERTGGSVSTLTIQRTQQEDSAVYLCASSLDREGEQFFGPGTRLTVL.

The chain uses TRBV7-2 and TRBJ1-1; the D is unclear. The CDR3 runs 15 residues. V was shortened by 3 bases and J by 1 base, with 12 bases between the two germline ends. Germline V gene lookup returns CDR1 SGHTA and CDR2 FQGNSA. The DNA for the CDR3 is TGTGCCAGCAGCTTGATCGCTGGGCCGAACACTGAAGCTTTCTTT. It translates to CASSLIAGPNTEAFF.

The CDR3 protein is CASSPTTGGPTGQQPQHF. CDR3 nucleotides: TGTGCCAGCAGCCCTACTACAGGTGGGCCAACAGGGCAACAGCCCCAGCATTTT. This chain connects TRBV7-9 to TRBJ1-5; D possibly corresponds to TRBD1 (6 bases). The V gene's germline CDR1 is SEHNR and CDR2 FQNEAQ (reference sequence). There are 18 residues in the CDR3. Trimming stripped 5 bases from V and 7 bases from J, with 27 bases between.

The chain uses TRBV2 and TRBJ2-7; 8 bases agree with TRBD2. Germline trimming cut 7 bases from V and 6 bases from J; bases unmatched to any gene: 8. CDR3 size: 13 residues. Germline assignment: CDR1 SNHLY and CDR2 FYNNEI. CDR3 in amino acids: CASMSGSGPEQYF. DNA for the CDR3: TGTGCCAGCATGAGCGGGAGTGGCCCCGAGCAGTACTTC.

This clone has just one count. The chain is built from TRBV28 and TRBJ1-5; maybe TRBD1 (5 bases). Trimming took 3 bases from V and 5 from J, leaving 11 bases between them. Germline CDR1 reads MDHEN; CDR2 reads SYDVKM. This CDR3 comprises 14 residues. CDR3 DNA: TGTGCCAGCAGTTTGATTGGGGGGGATCAGCCCCAGCATTTT. Its protein is CASSLIGGDQPQHF. The entire variable domain, with the rest obtained from reference TRBV28 and TRBJ1-5, is as follows: DVKVTQSSRYLVKRTGEKVFLECVQDMDHENMFWYRQDPGLGLRLIYFSYDVKMKEKGDIPEGYSVSREKKERFSLILESASTNQTSMYLCASSLIGGDQPQHFGDGTRLSIL.

This chain joins TRBV2 and TRBJ2-7; no clear D gene. There are 15 residues in the CDR3. The V end lost 1 base, the J end lost 3 bases, and 13 bases lay between the germline ends. The V gene's germline CDR1 is SNHLY and CDR2 FYNNEI. CDR3 sequence reads: CASSEVRSTFYEQYF. In DNA, the CDR3 is TGTGCCAGCAGTGAAGTCAGGTCCACGTTCTACGAGCAGTACTTC. Combining the CDR3 with reference TRBV2 and TRBJ2-7 gives the whole variable domain EPEVTQTPSHQVTQMGQEVILRCVPISNHLYFYWYRQILGQKVEFLVSFYNNEISEKSEIFDDQFSVERPDGSNFTLKIRSTKLEDSAMYFCASSEVRSTFYEQYFGPGTRLTVT.

The V call is TRBV11-2, the J call TRBJ2-3, with a tentative D call TRBD2 (7 bases). The germline V gene encodes CDR1 SGHAT and CDR2 FQNNGV. V lost 0 bases to trimming and J lost 6 bases, with 10 bases between them. The CDR3 has 14 residues. This CDR3 is CASSLDGGADTQYF. CDR3 bases: TGTGCCAGCAGCTTAGATGGGGGGGCGGATACGCAGTATTTT.

In its sample, this clone was seen a few times. The chain links TRBV6-5 to TRBJ2-7, with TRBD1 matching over 10 bases. Trimming removed 6 bases from V and 4 bases from J; junction bases left unmatched: 9. From germline, CDR1 is MNHEY and CDR2 SVGAGI. This CDR3 spans 15 amino acids. This CDR3 reads CASSSGTGVGYEQYF. Written as DNA, the CDR3 is TGTGCCAGCAGCTCCGGGACAGGGGTGGGTTACGAGCAGTACTTC.

The rearrangement joins TRBV10-3 to TRBJ1-5; unclear D gene. V was shortened by 2 bases and J by 2 bases, with 7 bases between the two germline ends. Germline V gives CDR1 ENHRY, CDR2 SYGVKD. The CDR3 sequence is 14 residues long. The CDR3 DNA reads TGTGCCATCAGTGAGGGCCAGGGCAATCAGCCCCAGCATTTT. Translation gives CAISEGQGNQPQHF.

The CDR3 DNA sequence: TGTGCCAGTAGTCCTACAGGACCTTATAGCAATCAGCCCCAGCATTTT. Protein product: CASSPTGPYSNQPQHF. This sequence joins TRBV19 and TRBJ1-5, with a weak D call TRBD1 (5 bases). CDR1 and CDR2 (germline): LNHDA, SQIVND (reference sequence). The CDR3 is 16 amino acids. V lost 5 bases, J lost 0 bases, and 14 bases lay in between.

Only a few counts were recorded for this clone. V gene TRBV19 combines with J gene TRBJ2-3; D is uncertain. The CDR3 runs 16 residues. Trimming took off 2 bases at V and 1 base at J, with 13 bases between the two ends. Germline V gives CDR1 LNHDA, CDR2 SQIVND (reference sequence). The CDR3, as DNA: TGTGCCAGTAGTATAAAAGCGTCAAAGGGCACAGATACGCAGTATTTT. This encodes CASSIKASKGTDTQYF.

The V call is TRBV12-5, the J call TRBJ1-2; D is unresolved. Germline V gene sequence: CDR1 LGHNT, CDR2 FRNRAP. The ends were cut back, 1 base at V and 2 bases at J, with 20 bases in the middle. This CDR3 has 18 amino acids. CDR3 sequence: CASGLDAERRGANYGYTF. The CDR3 bases are TGTGCTAGTGGTTTGGACGCAGAGAGGCGGGGTGCCAACTATGGCTACACCTTC.